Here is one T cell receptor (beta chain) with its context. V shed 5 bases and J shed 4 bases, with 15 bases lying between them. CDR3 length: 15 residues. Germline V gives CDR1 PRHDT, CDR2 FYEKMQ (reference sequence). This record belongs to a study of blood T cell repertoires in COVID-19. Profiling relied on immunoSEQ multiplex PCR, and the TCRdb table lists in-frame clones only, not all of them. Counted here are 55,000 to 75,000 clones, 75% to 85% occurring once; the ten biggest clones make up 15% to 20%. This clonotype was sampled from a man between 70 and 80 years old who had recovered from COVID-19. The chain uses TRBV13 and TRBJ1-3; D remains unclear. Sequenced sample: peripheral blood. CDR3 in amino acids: CASSPWAGSGNTIYF. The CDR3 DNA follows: TGTGCCAGCAGCCCATGGGCGGGTTCAGGAAACACCATATATTTT.